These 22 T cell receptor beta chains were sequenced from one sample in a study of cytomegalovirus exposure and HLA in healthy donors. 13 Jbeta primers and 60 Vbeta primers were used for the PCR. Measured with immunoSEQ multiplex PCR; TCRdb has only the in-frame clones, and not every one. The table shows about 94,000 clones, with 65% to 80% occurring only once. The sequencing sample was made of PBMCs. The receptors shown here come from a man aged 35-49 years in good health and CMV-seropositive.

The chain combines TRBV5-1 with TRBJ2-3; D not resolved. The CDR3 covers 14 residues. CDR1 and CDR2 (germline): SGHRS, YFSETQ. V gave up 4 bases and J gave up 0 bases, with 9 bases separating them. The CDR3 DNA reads TGCGCCAGCAGCCCTCCGACTAGCACAGATACGCAGTATTTT. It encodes CASSPPTSTDTQYF.

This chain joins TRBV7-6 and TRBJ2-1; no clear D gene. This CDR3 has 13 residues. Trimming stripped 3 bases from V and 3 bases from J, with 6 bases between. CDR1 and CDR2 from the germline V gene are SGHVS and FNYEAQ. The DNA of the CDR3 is TGTGCCAGCAGCTTCTCGGGCTACAATGAGCAGTTCTTC. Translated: CASSFSGYNEQFF.

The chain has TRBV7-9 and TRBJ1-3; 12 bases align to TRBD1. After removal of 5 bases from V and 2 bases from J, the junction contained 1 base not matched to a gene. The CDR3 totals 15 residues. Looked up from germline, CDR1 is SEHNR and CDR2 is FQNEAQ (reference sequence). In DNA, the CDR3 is TGTGCCAGCAGCGGGACAGGGGGCACTGGAAACACCATATATTTT. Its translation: CASSGTGGTGNTIYF.

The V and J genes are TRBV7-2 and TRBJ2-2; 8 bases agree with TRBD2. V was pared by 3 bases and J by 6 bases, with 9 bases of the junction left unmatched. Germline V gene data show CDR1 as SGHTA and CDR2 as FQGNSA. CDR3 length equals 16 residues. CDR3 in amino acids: CASSFAGGTIAGELFF. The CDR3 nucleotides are TGTGCCAGCAGCTTCGCGGGAGGAACAATCGCCGGGGAGCTGTTTTTT.

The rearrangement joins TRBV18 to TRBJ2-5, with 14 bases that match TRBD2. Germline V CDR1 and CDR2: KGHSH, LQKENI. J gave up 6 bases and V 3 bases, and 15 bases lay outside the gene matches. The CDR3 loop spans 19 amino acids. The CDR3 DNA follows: TGTGCCAGCTCACCGACTAGCGGGGGGGCCAGAGGGCTCGAAAAGACCCAGTACTTC. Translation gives CASSPTSGGARGLEKTQYF.

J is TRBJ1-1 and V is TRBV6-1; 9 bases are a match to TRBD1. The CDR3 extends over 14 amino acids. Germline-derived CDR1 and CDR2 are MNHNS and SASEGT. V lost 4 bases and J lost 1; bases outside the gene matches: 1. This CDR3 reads CASSAGQGNTEAFF. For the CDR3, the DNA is TGTGCCAGCAGTGCGGGACAGGGGAACACTGAAGCTTTCTTT.

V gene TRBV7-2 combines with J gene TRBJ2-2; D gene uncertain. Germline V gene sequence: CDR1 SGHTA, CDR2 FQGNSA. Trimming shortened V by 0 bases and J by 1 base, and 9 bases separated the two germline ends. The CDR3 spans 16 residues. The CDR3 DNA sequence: TGTGCCAGCAGCTTAGCGAGTCTGATGAACACCGGGGAGCTGTTTTTT. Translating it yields CASSLASLMNTGELFF.

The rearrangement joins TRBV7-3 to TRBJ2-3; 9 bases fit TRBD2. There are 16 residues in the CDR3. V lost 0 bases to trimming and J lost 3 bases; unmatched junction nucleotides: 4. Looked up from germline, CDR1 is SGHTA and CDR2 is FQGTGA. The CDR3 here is CASSLTRGGETDTQYF. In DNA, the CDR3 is TGTGCCAGCAGCTTAACGCGCGGGGGGGAGACAGATACGCAGTATTTT.

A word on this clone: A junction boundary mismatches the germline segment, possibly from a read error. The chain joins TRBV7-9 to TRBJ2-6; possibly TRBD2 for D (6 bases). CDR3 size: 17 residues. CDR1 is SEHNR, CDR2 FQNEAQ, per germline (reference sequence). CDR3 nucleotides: TGTTCCAGCAGCTTAGATGGTAGGACTAATGGGGCCAACGTCCTGACTTTC. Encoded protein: CSSSLDGRTNGANVLTF.

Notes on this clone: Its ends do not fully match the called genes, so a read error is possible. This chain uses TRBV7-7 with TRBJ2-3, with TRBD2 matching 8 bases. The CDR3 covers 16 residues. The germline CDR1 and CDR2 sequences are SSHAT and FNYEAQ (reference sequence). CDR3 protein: CASSLVAGGSTDTQYF. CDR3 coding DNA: TGTGCTAGCAGCTTAGTGGCGGGGGGTAGCACAGATACGCAGTATTTT.

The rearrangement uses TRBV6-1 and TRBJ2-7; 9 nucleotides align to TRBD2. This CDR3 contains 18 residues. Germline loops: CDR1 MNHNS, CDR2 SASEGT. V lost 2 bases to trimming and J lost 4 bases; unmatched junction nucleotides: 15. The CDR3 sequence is CASSERSWASGIHYEQYF. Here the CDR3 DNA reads TGTGCCAGCAGTGAAAGATCCTGGGCTAGCGGGATTCATTACGAGCAGTACTTC.

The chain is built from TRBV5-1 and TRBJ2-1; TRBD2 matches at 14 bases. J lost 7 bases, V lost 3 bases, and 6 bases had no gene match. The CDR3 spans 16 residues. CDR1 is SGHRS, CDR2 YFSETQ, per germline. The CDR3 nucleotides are TGCGCCAGCAGCTCGGGACTAGCGGGAGTAGGGAATGAGCAGTTCTTC. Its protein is CASSSGLAGVGNEQFF.

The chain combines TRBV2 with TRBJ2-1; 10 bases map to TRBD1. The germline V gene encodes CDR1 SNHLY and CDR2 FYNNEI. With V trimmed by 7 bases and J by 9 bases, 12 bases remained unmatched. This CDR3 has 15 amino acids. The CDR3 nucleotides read TGTGCCAGCAACAGCCGAACGACAGGGGGCATTGAGCAGTTCTTC. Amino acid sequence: CASNSRTTGGIEQFF.

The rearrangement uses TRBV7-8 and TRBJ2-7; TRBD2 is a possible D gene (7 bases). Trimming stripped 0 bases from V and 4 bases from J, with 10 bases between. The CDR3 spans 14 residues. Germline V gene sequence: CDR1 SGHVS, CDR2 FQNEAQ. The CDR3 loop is CASSLAGGGYEQYF. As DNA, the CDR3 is TGTGCCAGCAGCTTAGCGGGAGGGGGTTACGAGCAGTACTTC. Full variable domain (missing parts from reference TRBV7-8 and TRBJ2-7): GAGVSQSPRYKVAKRGQDVALRCDPISGHVSLFWYQQALGQGPEFLTYFQNEAQLDKSGLPSDRFFAERPEGSVSTLKIQRTQQEDSAVYLCASSLAGGGYEQYFGPGTRLTVT.

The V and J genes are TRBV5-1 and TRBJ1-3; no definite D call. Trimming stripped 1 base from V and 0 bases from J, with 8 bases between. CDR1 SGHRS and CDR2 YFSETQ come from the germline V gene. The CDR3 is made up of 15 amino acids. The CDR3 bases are TGCGCCAGCAGCTTGCCAGAAAGCTCTGGAAACACCATATATTTT. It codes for CASSLPESSGNTIYF.

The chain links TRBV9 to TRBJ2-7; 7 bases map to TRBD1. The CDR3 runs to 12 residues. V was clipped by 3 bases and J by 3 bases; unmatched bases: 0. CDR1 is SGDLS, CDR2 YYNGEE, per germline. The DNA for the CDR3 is TGTGCCAGCAGCGGACAGGGCTACGAGCAGTACTTC. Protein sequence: CASSGQGYEQYF.

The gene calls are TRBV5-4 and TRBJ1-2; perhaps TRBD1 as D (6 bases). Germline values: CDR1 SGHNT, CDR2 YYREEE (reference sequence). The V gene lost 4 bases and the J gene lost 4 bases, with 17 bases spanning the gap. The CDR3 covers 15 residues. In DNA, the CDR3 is TGTGCCAGCAGCGGAAGGACAGCCCTTCCCTATGGCTACACCTTC. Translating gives CASSGRTALPYGYTF.

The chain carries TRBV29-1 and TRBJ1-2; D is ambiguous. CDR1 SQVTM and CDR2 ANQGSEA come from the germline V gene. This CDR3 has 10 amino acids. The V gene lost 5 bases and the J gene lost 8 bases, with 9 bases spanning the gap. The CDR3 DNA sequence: TGCAGCGTTCTAGGCTCCGGCTACACCTTC. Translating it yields CSVLGSGYTF.

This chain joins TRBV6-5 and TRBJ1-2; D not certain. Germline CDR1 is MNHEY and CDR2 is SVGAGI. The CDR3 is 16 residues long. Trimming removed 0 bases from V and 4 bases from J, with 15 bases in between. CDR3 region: CASSYSRIGVSYGYTF. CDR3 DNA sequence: TGTGCCAGCAGTTACTCAAGGATAGGAGTTAGCTATGGCTACACCTTC.

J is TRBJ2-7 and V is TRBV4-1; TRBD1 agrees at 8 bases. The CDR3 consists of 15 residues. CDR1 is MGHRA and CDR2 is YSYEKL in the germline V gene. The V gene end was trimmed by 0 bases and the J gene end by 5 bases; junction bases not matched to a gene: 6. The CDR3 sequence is CASSQDRTGFHEQYF. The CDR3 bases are TGCGCCAGCAGCCAAGATAGGACAGGGTTCCACGAGCAGTACTTC.

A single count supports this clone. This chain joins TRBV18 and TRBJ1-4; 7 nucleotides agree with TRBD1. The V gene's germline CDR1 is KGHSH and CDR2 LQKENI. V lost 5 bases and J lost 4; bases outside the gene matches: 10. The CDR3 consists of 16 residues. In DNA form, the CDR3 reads TGTGCCAGCTCAACAGGACAGGCCGGGAGTAATGAAAAACTGTTTTTT. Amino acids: CASSTGQAGSNEKLFF.

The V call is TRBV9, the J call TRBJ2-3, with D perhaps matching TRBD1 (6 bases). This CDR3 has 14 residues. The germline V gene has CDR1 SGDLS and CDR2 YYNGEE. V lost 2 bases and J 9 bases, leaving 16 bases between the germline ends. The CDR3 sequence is CASSVETQGITQYF. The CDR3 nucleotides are TGTGCCAGCAGCGTTGAAACACAGGGTATCACGCAGTATTTT.